A single sample gave rise to the 9 T cell receptor beta chains below, sequenced in a study of T cells in Graves' hyperthyroidism and ophthalmopathy. The source material, RNA transcripts, was used to amplify TCR beta CDR3 regions. First-round RT-PCR of the TCR CDR3 relied on the HTBI primer set. One entry per CDR3 protein results from TCRdb running MiXCR on the multiplex PCR reads. This table holds nearly 600,000 distinct CDR3 sequences, approximately 15% found once. The sample consisted of blood. These TCRs come from a young woman with Graves' hyperthyroidism that later progressed to Graves' ophthalmopathy.

In this sample, this clonotype turned up many times. The chain combines TRBV6-1 with TRBJ2-5, with 9 bases aligning to TRBD1. The length of the CDR3 is 17 residues. J gave up 5 bases and V 6 bases, and 16 bases lay outside the gene matches. The germline CDR1 and CDR2 sequences are MNHNS and SASEGT. CDR3 protein: CASSSGTGTGLGETQYF. As DNA, the CDR3 is TGTGCCAGCAGCTCCGGGACAGGGACGGGCTTGGGGGAGACCCAGTACTTC.

The chain is built from TRBV27 and TRBJ2-7, with 13 bases lining up with TRBD2. The CDR3 is 16 residues long. Germline V lookup: CDR1 MNHEY, CDR2 SMNVEV (reference sequence). Trimming at V came to 5 bases and at J to 6 bases, leaving 10 bases not matched to a gene. The CDR3 DNA reads as TGTGCCAGCAGTCCCCGGACTAGCGGGAGCCTACGCGAGCAGTACTTC. It yields the protein CASSPRTSGSLREQYF.

This clonotype was detected many times. V and J are TRBV6-1 and TRBJ2-1; no reliable D call. This CDR3 spans 16 amino acids. Per germline, CDR1 MNHNS and CDR2 SASEGT. V was shortened by 6 bases and J by 7 bases, with 22 bases between the two germline ends. In DNA, the CDR3 is TGTGCCAGCAGCATCCCCGGACGACCCGGTCGGAATGAGCAGTTCTTC. Translated: CASSIPGRPGRNEQFF.

In its sample, this clonotype was seen a few times. In nucleotides, the CDR3 is TGTGCCAGTAGTACCCGGACAGGGCCCATCTCTGGGGCCAACGTCCTGACTTTC. Its protein is CASSTRTGPISGANVLTF. The V gene is TRBV19, the J gene TRBJ2-6; TRBD1 agrees at 8 bases. The germline V gene has CDR1 LNHDA and CDR2 SQIVND (reference sequence). Germline trimming cut 4 bases from V and 0 bases from J; bases unmatched to any gene: 8. The CDR3 runs to 18 residues.

On this clonotype: Since a much larger clone is just one base distant, this may be a read error. This rearrangement joins TRBV30 to TRBJ2-1; no reliable D call. Looked up from germline, CDR1 is GTSNPN and CDR2 is SVGIG (reference sequence). The CDR3 runs to 10 residues. The CDR3 DNA sequence: TGTTCCTGGAGTATCAATGAGCAGTTCTTC. Residues: CSWSINEQFF.

V is TRBV6-2 or TRBV6-3 and J is TRBJ2-1; D is ambiguous. The germline V and J ends were trimmed by 7 bases and 4 bases, with 11 bases remaining between them. Germline V CDR1 and CDR2: MNHEY, SVGEGT. The CDR3 has 13 residues. For the CDR3, the DNA is TGTGCCAGCACTCAGCTAGGTTACAATGAGCAGTTCTTC. Its protein is CASTQLGYNEQFF.

As regards this clonotype: Being one base from a much bigger clone, this may be a read error. This chain uses TRBV12-3 or TRBV12-4 with TRBJ2-2, with D tentatively TRBD1 or TRBD2 (6 bases each). The CDR3 totals 14 residues. CDR3 loop: CTSIRHRGRGELFF. CDR3 sequence (DNA): TGTACCAGCATTAGACACCGGGGGCGCGGGGAGCTGTTTTTT.

This clonotype was counted at least ten times. V and J are TRBV2 and TRBJ2-1; the D gene is possibly TRBD1 (5 bases). Germline V gene data show CDR1 as SNHLY and CDR2 as FYNNEI. V was cut by 6 bases and J by 2 bases, with 5 bases left in between. The CDR3 consists of 12 residues. The CDR3 sequence: CASSRAYNEQFF. CDR3 nucleotides: TGTGCCAGCAGCAGGGCCTACAATGAGCAGTTCTTC.

This clonotype was found many times. The chain uses TRBV28 and TRBJ2-5; 12 bases fit TRBD2. After removal of 6 bases from V and 2 bases from J, the junction contained 13 bases not matched to a gene. The germline V gene encodes CDR1 MDHEN and CDR2 SYDVKM. The length of the CDR3 is 18 residues. The CDR3 DNA follows: TGTGCCAGCAGCTCCGGACTAGCGGGGCGATACACACAAGAGACCCAGTACTTC. This sequence encodes CASSSGLAGRYTQETQYF.